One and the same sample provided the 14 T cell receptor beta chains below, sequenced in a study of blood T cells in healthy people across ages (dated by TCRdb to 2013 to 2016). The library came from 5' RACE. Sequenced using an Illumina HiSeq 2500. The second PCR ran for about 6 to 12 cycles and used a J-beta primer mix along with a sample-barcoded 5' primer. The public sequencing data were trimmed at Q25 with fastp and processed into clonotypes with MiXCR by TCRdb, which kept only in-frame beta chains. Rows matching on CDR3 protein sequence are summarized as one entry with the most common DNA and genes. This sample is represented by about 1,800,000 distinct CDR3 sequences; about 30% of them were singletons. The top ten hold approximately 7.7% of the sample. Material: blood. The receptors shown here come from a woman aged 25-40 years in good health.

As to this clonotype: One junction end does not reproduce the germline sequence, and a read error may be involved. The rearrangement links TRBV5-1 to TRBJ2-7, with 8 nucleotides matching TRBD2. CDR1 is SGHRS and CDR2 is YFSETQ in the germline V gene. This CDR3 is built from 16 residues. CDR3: CAGSFNPGLGTYEQYF. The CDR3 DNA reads TGCGCCGGCAGCTTCAACCCGGGACTAGGGACCTACGAGCAGTACTTC.

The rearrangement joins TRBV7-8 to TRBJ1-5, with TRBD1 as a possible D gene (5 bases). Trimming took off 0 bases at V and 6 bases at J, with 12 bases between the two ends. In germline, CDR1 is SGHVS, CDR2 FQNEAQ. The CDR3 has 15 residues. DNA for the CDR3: TGTGCCAGCAGCTTAGCATGGGGTGGGGGTCAGCCCCAGCATTTT. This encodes CASSLAWGGGQPQHF.

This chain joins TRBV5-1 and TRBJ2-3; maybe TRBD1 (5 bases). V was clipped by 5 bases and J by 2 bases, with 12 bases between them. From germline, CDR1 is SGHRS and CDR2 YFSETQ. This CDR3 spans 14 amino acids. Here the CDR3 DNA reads TGCGCCAGCAGACGGCAGGGCTTCACAGATACGCAGTATTTT. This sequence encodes CASRRQGFTDTQYF.

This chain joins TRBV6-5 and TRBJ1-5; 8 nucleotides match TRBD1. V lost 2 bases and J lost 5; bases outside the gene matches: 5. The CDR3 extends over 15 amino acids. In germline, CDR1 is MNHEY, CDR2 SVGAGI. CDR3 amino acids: CASSYGDRPDQPQHF. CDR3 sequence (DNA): TGTGCCAGCAGTTACGGGGACAGGCCAGATCAGCCCCAGCATTTT.

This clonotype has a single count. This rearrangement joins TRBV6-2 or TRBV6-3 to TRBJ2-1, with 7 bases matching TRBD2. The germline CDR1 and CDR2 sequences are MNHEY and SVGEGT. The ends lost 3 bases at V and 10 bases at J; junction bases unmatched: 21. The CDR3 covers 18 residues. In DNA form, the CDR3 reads TGTGCCAGCAGTTATGGATTACGGGAGGTCACCCACTCCTACGAGCAGTTCTTC. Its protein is CASSYGLREVTHSYEQFF.

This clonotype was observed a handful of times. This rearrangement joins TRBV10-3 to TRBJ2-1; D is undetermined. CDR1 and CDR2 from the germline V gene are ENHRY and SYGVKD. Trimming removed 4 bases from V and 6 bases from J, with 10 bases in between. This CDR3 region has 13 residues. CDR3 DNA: TGTGCCATCAGTGGAACCGGGTTCAATGAGCAGTTCTTC. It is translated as CAISGTGFNEQFF.

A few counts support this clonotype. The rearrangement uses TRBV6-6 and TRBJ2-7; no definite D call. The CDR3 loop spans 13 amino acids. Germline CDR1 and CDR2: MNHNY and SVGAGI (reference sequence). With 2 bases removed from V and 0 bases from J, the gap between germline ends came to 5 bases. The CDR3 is CASSYQSSYEQYF. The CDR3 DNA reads TGTGCCAGCAGTTACCAGAGCTCCTACGAGCAGTACTTC.

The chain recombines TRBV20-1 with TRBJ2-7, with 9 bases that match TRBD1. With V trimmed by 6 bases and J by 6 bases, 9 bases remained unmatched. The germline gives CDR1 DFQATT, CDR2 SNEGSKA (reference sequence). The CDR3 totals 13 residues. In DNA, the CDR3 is TGCAGTGCCGTACAGGGGGCTTCCCTCGAGCAGTACTTC. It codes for CSAVQGASLEQYF.

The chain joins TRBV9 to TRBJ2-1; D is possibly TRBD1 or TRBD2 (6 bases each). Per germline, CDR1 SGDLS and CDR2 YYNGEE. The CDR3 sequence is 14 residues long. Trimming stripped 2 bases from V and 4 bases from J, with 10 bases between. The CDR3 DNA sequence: TGTGCCAGCAGCGTTCAGGGGAGGTACAATGAGCAGTTCTTC. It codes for CASSVQGRYNEQFF.

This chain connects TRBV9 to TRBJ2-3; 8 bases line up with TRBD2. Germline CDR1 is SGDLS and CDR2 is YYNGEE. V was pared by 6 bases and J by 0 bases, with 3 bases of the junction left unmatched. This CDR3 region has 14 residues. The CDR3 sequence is CASTGGISTDTQYF. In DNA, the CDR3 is TGTGCCAGCACGGGGGGGATTAGCACAGATACGCAGTATTTT.

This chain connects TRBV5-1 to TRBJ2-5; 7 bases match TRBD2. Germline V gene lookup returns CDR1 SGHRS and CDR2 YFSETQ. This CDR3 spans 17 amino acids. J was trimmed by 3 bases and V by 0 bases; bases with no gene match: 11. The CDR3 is CASSLGASGLLKETQYF. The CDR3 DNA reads TGCGCCAGCAGCTTGGGGGCTAGCGGACTTCTTAAAGAGACCCAGTACTTC. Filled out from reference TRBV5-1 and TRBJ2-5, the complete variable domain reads KAGVTQTPRYLIKTRGQQVTLSCSPISGHRSVSWYQQTPGQGLQFLFEYFSETQRNKGNFPGRFSGRQFSNSRSEMNVSTLELGDSALYLCASSLGASGLLKETQYFGPGTRLLVL.

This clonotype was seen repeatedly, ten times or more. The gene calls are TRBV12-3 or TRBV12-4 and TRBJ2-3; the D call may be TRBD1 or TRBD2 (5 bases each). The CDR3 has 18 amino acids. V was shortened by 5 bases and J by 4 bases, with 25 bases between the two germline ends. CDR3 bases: TGTGCCAGCAGTCCCCAAGGGGCGAGGGTAGAGCTAGCAGATACGCAGTATTTT. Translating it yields CASSPQGARVELADTQYF.

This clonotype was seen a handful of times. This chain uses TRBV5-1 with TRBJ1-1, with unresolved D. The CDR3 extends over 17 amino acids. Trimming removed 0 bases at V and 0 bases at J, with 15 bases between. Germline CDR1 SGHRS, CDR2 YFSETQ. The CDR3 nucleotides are TGCGCCAGCAGCTTGGGTGTACGAGTACGGCTGAACACTGAAGCTTTCTTT. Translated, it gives CASSLGVRVRLNTEAFF.

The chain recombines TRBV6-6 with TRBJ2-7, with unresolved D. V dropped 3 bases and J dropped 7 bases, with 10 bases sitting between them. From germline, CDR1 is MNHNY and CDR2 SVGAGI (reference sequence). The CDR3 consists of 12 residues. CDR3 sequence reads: CASSYGFNEQYF. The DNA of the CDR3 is TGTGCCAGCAGTTATGGTTTCAATGAGCAGTACTTC.